This paragraph reports one T cell receptor (beta chain). This entry is derived from a study of Ad26.COV2.S vaccination and SARS-CoV-2 variants. Noted treatment: roughly 19 received Ad26.COV2.S at low or high dose, single or two shots; several received placebo; per-sample allocation not given. Samples came from day 63 after the first vaccine or placebo injection. Repertoires were generated with immunoSEQ multiplex PCR, while TCRdb's copy carries only in-frame clones and drops some. The data show some 450,000 clones, with about 90% seen just once and roughly 4% held by the top ten. The ends were cut back, 2 bases at V and 2 bases at J, with 17 bases in the middle. This CDR3 has 16 amino acids. Germline CDR1 and CDR2: SGHRS and YFSETQ.

This chain links TRBV5-1 with TRBJ2-7, with a weak D call TRBD1 (5 bases). Here the sequenced sample was peripheral blood, taken in a trial of Ad26.COV2.S vaccine versus placebo. The TCR sequence derives from a person aged 18-65 years who received the Ad26.COV2.S COVID-19 vaccine or a placebo. CDR3 bases: TGCGCCAGCAGCTTATACCCGACAGTGTCTCCCTACGAGCAGTACTTC. Translating gives CASSLYPTVSPYEQYF.